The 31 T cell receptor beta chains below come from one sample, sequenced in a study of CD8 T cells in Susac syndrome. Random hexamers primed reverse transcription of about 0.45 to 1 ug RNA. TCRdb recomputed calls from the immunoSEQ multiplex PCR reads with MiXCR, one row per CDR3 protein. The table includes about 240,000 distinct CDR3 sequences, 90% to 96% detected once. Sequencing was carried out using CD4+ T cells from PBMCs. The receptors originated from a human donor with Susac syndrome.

CDR3: CAIGYEQFF. CDR3 sequence (DNA): TGTGCCATCGGCTACGAGCAGTTCTTC. The chain joins TRBV10-3 to TRBJ2-1; D is unresolved. The CDR3 loop spans 9 amino acids. Between the trimmed V and J ends, which lost 8 bases and 10 bases, there was a span of 6 bases. Germline CDR1 ENHRY, CDR2 SYGVKD.

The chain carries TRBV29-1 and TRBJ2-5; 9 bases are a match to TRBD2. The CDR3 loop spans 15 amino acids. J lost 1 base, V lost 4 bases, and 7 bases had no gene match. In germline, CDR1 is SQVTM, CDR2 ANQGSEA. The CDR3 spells CSVAVSGRPQETQYF. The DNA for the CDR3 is TGCAGCGTTGCGGTTAGCGGGAGACCCCAAGAGACCCAGTACTTC.

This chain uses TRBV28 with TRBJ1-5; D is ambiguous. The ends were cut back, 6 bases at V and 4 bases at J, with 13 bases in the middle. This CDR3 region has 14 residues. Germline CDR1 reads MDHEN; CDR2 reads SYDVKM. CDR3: CASREYERNQPQHF. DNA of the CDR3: TGTGCCAGCAGGGAGTACGAAAGAAATCAGCCCCAGCATTTT.

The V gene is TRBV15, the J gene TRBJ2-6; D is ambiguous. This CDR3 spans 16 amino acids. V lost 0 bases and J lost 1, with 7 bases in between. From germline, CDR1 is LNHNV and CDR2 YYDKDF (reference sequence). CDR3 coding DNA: TGTGCCACCAGCAGAGATGGACGATCTGGGGCCAACGTCCTGACTTTC. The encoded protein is CATSRDGRSGANVLTF.

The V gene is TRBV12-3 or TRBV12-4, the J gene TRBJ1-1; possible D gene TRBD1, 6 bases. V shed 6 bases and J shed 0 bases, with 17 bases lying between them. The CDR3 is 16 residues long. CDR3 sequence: CASSTRPWTVNTEAFF. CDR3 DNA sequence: TGTGCCAGCAGCACTCGACCGTGGACAGTGAACACTGAAGCTTTCTTT.

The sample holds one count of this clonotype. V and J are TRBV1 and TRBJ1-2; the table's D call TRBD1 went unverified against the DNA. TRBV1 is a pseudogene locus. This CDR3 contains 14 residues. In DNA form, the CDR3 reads TGCACCAGCAGGCCCGGGACAGACCCGGGGGGCTACACCTTC. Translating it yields CTSRPGTDPGGYTF.

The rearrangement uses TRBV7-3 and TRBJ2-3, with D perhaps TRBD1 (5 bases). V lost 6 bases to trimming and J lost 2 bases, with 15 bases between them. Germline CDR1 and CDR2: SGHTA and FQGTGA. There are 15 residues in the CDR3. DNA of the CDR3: TGTGCCAGCAGTCACCCAGGACATCCCACAGATACGCAGTATTTT. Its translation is CASSHPGHPTDTQYF.

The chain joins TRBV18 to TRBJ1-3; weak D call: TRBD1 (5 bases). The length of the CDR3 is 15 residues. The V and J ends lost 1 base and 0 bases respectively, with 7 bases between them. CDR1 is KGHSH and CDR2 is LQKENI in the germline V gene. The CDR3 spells CASSPQGRSGNTIYF. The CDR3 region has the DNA TGTGCCAGCTCACCACAGGGGCGCTCTGGAAACACCATATATTTT. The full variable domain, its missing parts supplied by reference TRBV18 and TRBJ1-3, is NAGVMQNPRHLVRRRGQEARLRCSPMKGHSHVYWYRQLPEEGLKFMVYLQKENIIDESGMPKERFSAEFPKEGPSILRIQQVVRGDSAAYFCASSPQGRSGNTIYFGEGSWLTVV.

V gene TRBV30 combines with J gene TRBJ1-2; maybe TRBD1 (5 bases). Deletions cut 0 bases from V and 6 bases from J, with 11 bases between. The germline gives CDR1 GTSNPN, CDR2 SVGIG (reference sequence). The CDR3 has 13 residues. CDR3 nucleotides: TGTGCCTGGAGTGTAGCAGGGAGGCATGGCTACACCTTC. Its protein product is CAWSVAGRHGYTF.

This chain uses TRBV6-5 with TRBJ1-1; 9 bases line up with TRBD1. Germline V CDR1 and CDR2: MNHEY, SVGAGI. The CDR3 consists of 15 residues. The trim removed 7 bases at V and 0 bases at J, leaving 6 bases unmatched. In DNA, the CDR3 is TGTGCCAGCATGACGACAGGGGGGATGAACACTGAAGCTTTCTTT. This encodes CASMTTGGMNTEAFF.

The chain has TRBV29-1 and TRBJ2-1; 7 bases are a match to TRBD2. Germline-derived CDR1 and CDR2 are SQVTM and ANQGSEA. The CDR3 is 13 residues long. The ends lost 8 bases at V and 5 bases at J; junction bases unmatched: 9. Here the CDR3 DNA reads TGCAGCACCCGAATCGGGGGGAACAATGAGCAGTTCTTC. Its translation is CSTRIGGNNEQFF.

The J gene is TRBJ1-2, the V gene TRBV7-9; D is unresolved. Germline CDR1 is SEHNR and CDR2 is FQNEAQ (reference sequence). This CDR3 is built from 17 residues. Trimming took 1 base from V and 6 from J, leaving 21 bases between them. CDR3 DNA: TGTGCCAGCAGCTTAGTATTAACAGCTCCTCTGAGGGATGGCTACACCTTC. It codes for CASSLVLTAPLRDGYTF.

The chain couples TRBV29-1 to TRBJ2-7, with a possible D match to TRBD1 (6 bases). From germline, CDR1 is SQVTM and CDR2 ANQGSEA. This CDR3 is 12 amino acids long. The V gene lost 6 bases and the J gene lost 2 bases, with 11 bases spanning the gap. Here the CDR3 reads CSVEDRAYEQYF. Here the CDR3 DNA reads TGCAGCGTGGAGGACAGAGCCTACGAGCAGTACTTC.

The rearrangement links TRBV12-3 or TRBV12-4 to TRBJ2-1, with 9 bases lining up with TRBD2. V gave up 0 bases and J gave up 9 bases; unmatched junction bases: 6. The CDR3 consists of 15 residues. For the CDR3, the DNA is TGTGCCAGCAGTTTAGCGCGCGGGAGGGCCGGTGAGCAGTTCTTC. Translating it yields CASSLARGRAGEQFF.

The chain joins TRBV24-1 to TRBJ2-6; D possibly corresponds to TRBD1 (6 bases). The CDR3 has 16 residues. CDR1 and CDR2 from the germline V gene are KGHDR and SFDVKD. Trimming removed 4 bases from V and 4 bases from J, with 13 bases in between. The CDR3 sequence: CATSEADRLGANVLTF. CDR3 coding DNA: TGTGCCACCAGTGAGGCTGACAGGCTAGGGGCCAACGTCCTGACTTTC.

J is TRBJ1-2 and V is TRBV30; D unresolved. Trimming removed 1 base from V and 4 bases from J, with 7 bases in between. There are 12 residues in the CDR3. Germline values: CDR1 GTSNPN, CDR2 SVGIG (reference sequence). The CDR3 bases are TGTGCCTGGAGTGCGGCGACCTATGGCTACACCTTC. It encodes CAWSAATYGYTF.

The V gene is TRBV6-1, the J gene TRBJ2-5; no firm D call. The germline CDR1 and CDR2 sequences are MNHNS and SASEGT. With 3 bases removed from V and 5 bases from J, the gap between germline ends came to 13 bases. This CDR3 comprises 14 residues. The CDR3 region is CASSDRDHVETQYF. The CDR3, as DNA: TGTGCCAGCAGTGATAGGGATCATGTGGAGACCCAGTACTTC.

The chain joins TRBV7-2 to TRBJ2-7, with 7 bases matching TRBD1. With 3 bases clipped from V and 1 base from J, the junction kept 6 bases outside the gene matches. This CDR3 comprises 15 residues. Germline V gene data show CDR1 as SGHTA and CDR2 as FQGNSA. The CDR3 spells CASSFVMTGSYEQYF. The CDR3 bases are TGTGCCAGCAGCTTCGTTATGACAGGGTCCTACGAGCAGTACTTC.

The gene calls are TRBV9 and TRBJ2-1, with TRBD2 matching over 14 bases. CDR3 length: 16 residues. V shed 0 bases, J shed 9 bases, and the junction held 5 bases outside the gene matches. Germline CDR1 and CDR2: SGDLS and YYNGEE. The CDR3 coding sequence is TGTGCCAGCAGCGTAGGGGTGGGACTAGCGGGAGTTGAGCAGTTCTTC. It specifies CASSVGVGLAGVEQFF.

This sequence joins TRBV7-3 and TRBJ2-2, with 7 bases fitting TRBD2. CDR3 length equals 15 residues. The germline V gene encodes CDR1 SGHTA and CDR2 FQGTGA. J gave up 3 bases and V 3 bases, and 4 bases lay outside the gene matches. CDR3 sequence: CASSFGTIYTGELFF. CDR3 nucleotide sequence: TGTGCCAGCAGCTTTGGGACTATCTACACCGGGGAGCTGTTTTTT.

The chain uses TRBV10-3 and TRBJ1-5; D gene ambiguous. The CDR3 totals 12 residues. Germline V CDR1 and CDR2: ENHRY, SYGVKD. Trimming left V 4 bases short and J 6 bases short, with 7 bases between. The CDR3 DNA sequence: TGTGCCATCAGTGGGTCGGGTCAGCCCCAGCATTTT. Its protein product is CAISGSGQPQHF.

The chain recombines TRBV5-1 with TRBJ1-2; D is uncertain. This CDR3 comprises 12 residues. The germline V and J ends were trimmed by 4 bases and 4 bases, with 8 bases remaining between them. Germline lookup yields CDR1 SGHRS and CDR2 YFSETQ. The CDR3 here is CASSTSPYGYTF. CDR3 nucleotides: TGCGCCAGCAGCACCTCGCCCTATGGCTACACCTTC.

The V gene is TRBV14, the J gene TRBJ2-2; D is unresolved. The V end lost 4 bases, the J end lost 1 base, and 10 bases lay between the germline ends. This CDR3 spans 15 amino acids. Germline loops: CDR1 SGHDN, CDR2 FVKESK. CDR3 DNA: TGTGCCAGCAGCCTCCGGGTTATGAACACCGGGGAGCTGTTTTTT. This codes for CASSLRVMNTGELFF.

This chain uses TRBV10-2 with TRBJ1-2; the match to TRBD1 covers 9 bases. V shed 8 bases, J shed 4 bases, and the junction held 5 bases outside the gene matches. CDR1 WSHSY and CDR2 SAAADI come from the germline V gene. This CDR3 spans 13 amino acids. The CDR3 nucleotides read TGCGCCAGCTCTAAGGACAGGGGCTATGGCTACACCTTC. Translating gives CASSKDRGYGYTF.

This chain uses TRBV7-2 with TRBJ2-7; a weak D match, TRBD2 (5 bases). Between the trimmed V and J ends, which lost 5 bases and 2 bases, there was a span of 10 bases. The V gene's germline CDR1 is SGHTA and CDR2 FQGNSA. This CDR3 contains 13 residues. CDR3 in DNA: TGTGCCAGCAGCCACGGGGTTACCTACGAGCAGTACTTC. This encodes CASSHGVTYEQYF.

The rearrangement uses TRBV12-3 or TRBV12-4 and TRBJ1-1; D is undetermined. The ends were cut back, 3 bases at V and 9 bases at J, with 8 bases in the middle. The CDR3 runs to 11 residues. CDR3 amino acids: CASSFLRKAFF. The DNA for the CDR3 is TGTGCCAGCAGTTTTTTAAGAAAAGCTTTCTTT.

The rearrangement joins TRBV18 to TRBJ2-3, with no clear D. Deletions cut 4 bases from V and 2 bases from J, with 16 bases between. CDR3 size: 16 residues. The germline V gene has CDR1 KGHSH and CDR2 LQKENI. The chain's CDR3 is CASSLPCPAATDTQYF. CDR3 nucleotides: TGTGCCAGCTCACTACCCTGTCCGGCTGCCACAGATACGCAGTATTTT. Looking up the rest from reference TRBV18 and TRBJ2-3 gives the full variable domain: NAGVMQNPRHLVRRRGQEARLRCSPMKGHSHVYWYRQLPEEGLKFMVYLQKENIIDESGMPKERFSAEFPKEGPSILRIQQVVRGDSAAYFCASSLPCPAATDTQYFGPGTRLTVL.

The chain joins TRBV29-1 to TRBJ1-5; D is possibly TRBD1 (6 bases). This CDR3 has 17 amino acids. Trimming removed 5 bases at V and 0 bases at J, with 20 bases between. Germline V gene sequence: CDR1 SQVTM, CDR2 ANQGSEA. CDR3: CSVYLLGQLDSNQPQHF. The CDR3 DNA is TGCAGCGTTTATCTCTTAGGACAGTTGGATAGCAATCAGCCCCAGCATTTT. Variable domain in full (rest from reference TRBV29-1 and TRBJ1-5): SAVISQKPSRDICQRGTSLTIQCQVDSQVTMMFWYRQQPGQSLTLIATANQGSEATYESGFVIDKFPISRPNLTFSTLTVSNMSPEDSSIYLCSVYLLGQLDSNQPQHFGDGTRLSIL.

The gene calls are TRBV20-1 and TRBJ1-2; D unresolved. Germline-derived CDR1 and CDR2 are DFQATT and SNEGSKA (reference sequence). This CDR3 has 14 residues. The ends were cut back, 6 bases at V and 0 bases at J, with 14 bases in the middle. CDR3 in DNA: TGCAGTGCGGCAACCAAGGCCTCTAACTATGGCTACACCTTC. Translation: CSAATKASNYGYTF.

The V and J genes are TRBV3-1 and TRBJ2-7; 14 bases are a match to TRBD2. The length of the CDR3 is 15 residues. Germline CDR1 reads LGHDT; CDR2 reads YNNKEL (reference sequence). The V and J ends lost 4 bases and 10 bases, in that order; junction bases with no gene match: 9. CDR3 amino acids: CASSRMGLAGVDQYF. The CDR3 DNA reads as TGTGCCAGCAGCCGAATGGGACTAGCGGGAGTCGACCAGTACTTC.

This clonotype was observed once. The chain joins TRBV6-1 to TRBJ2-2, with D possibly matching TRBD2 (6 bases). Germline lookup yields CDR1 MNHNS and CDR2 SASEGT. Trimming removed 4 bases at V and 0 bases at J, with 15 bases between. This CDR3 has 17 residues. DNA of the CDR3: TGTGCCAGCAGTGGGGGACTTACCCGCGCGAACACCGGGGAGCTGTTTTTT. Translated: CASSGGLTRANTGELFF.